What follows is one T cell receptor beta chain and its context. The antigen is unknown. Trimming at V came to 1 base and at J to 3 bases, leaving 4 bases not matched to a gene. This CDR3 contains 15 residues. Germline V gene lookup returns CDR1 SGDLS and CDR2 YYNGEE. This specimen comes from a study of shared clonotypes between healthy human individuals. Clones were sequenced by immunoSEQ multiplex PCR, and TCRdb holds only the in-frame ones, with some missing. Here the sample spans about 1.1 million clones, roughly 80% being singletons. CD4+ cell separation produced CD45RA+ naive and CD45RA-negative memory subsets. Findings and caveats of the study: Naive CD4 clonotypes were shared across a handful of donors at around 5%.

The source is a man younger than 35 in good health. Some clones in this sample may be carry-over from other donors' samples. The chain is built from TRBV9 and TRBJ2-7; 10 nucleotides agree with TRBD2. The sample consisted of memory CD4+ T cells from PBMCs. Stated subset: CD45RA-negative fraction. CDR3 loop: CASSVQAGGGYEQYF. The DNA of the CDR3 is TGTGCCAGCAGCGTACAAGCGGGAGGGGGCTACGAGCAGTACTTC.